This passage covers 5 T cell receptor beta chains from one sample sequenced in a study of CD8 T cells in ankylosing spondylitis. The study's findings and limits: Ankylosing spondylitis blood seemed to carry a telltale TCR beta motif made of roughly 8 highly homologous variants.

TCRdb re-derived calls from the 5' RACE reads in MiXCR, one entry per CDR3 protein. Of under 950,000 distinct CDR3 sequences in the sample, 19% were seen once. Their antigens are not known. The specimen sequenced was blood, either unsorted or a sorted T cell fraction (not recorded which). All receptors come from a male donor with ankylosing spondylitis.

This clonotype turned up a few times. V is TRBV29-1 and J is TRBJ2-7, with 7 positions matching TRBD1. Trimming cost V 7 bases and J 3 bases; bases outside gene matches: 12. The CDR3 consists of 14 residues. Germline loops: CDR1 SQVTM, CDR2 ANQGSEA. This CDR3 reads CSATQGLSDYEQYF. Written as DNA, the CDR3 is TGCAGCGCGACACAGGGGCTTTCTGACTACGAGCAGTACTTC.

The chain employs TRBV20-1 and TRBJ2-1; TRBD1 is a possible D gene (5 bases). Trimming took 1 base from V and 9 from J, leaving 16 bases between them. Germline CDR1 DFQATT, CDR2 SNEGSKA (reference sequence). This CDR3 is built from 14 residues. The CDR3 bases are TGCAGTGCTAGAGGGGCAGGGCCCTCGGGTGAGCAGTTCTTC. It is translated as CSARGAGPSGEQFF.

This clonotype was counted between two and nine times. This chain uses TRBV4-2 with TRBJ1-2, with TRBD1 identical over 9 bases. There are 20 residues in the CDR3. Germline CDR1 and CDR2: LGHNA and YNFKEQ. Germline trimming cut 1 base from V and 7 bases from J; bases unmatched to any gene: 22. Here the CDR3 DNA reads TGTGCCAGCAGCCAAGCGCTTGTCGAGGCCTCCTGGGACAGGGAGGGTGGCTACACCTTC. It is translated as CASSQALVEASWDREGGYTF.

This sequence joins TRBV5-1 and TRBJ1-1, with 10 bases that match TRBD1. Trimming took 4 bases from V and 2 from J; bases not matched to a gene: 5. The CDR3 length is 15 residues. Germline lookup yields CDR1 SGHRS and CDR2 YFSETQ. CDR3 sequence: CASSLRQGANTEAFF. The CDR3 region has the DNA TGCGCCAGCAGCCTACGACAGGGGGCCAACACTGAAGCTTTCTTT. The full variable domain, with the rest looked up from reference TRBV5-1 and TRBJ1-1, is KAGVTQTPRYLIKTRGQQVTLSCSPISGHRSVSWYQQTPGQGLQFLFEYFSETQRNKGNFPGRFSGRQFSNSRSEMNVSTLELGDSALYLCASSLRQGANTEAFFGQGTRLTVV.

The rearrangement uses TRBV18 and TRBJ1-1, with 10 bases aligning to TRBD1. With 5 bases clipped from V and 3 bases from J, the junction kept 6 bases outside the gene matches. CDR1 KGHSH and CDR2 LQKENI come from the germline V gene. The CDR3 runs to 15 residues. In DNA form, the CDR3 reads TGTGCCAGCTCAACGACAGGGGGCTCGGACACTGAAGCTTTCTTT. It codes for CASSTTGGSDTEAFF.